The 9 T cell receptor beta chains below all came from one sample that was sequenced in a study of T cell responses to AZD1222 COVID-19 vaccine. TCRdb's copy holds only in-frame clones and misses some; the assay was immunoSEQ multiplex PCR. Here the sample spans some 170,000 clones, over 75% being singletons. The sequenced sample was peripheral blood, obtained 28 days after the second AZD1222 dose. The receptors stem from an adult who received the AZD1222 COVID-19 vaccine.

The chain links TRBV4-1 to TRBJ2-7, with 11 bases aligning to TRBD2. The length of the CDR3 is 15 residues. V shed 1 base and J 4 bases; nucleotides not matched to a gene: 3. CDR1 MGHRA and CDR2 YSYEKL come from the germline V gene. CDR3 coding DNA: TGCGCCAGCAGCCAAGGGCTAGCGGGGGGATACGAGCAGTACTTC. It translates to CASSQGLAGGYEQYF.

This chain joins TRBV13 and TRBJ1-5; no firm D call. Germline V lookup: CDR1 PRHDT, CDR2 FYEKMQ (reference sequence). This CDR3 contains 12 residues. The V gene lost 5 bases and the J gene lost 3 bases, with 5 bases spanning the gap. The CDR3 protein is CASSTNNQPQHF. The CDR3 DNA is TGTGCCAGCAGCACGAACAATCAGCCCCAGCATTTT.

The gene calls are TRBV9 and TRBJ2-7; D is possibly TRBD1 or TRBD2 (5 bases each). Germline CDR1 reads SGDLS; CDR2 reads YYNGEE. CDR3 length equals 13 residues. V was trimmed by 0 bases and J by 6 bases, leaving 10 bases between them. DNA for the CDR3: TGTGCCAGCAGCGTAGGAGGGGTGGGCGAGCAGTACTTC. Its protein product is CASSVGGVGEQYF. Full variable domain (outside the CDR3, taken from reference TRBV9 and TRBJ2-7): DSGVTQTPKHLITATGQRVTLRCSPRSGDLSVYWYQQSLDQGLQFLIQYYNGEERAKGNILERFSAQQFPDLHSELNLSSLELGDSALYFCASSVGGVGEQYFGPGTRLTVT.

This clone has ten or more counts. The V call is TRBV6-5, the J call TRBJ1-1; TRBD1 might be the D (5 bases). Looked up from germline, CDR1 is MNHEY and CDR2 is SVGAGI. Trimming left V 7 bases short and J 4 bases short, with 13 bases between. The CDR3 is made up of 13 amino acids. CDR3 nucleotides: TGTGCCAGCATCCCCGCGCAGGGCACTGAAGCTTTCTTT. Residues: CASIPAQGTEAFF.

This clone was seen a few times. The genes are TRBV3-1 (or the pseudogene TRBV3-2) and TRBJ2-1; D uncertain. CDR1 is LGHDT, CDR2 YNNKEL, per germline (reference sequence). The V and J ends lost 0 bases and 10 bases respectively, with 4 bases between them. The CDR3 covers 11 residues. CDR3 bases: TGTGCCAGCAGCCAAGAGTCGGAGCAGTTCTTC. Amino acid sequence: CASSQESEQFF.

As to this clone: Different DNA sequences within this sample yield the same CDR3. This chain connects TRBV9 to TRBJ2-5, with 8 bases identical to TRBD2. The germline V gene has CDR1 SGDLS and CDR2 YYNGEE. CDR3 length: 14 amino acids. The ends lost 0 bases at V and 2 bases at J; junction bases unmatched: 0. The CDR3 region has the DNA TGTGCCAGCAGCGTAGCGGGGGGGCAAGAGACCCAGTACTTC. Translated: CASSVAGGQETQYF.

The J gene is TRBJ1-2, the V gene TRBV6-1; a possible D gene is TRBD1 (5 bases). Germline CDR1 and CDR2: MNHNS and SASEGT. Trimming stripped 3 bases from V and 2 bases from J, with 10 bases between. The CDR3 totals 14 residues. The CDR3 spells CASSDGGTNYGYTF. CDR3 nucleotide sequence: TGTGCCAGCAGTGATGGGGGAACCAACTATGGCTACACCTTC.

The V and J genes are TRBV6-2 or TRBV6-3 and TRBJ1-1; the D is unclear. In germline, CDR1 is MNHEY, CDR2 SVGEGT. This CDR3 is 16 amino acids long. V lost 6 bases and J 0 bases, leaving 17 bases between the germline ends. CDR3 nucleotide sequence: TGTGCCAGCAGCTGGGATCCGCAGCTGATGAACACTGAAGCTTTCTTT. Translated, it gives CASSWDPQLMNTEAFF.

The gene calls are TRBV7-9 and TRBJ2-2, with 8 positions matching TRBD2. CDR1 SEHNR and CDR2 FQNEAQ come from the germline V gene (reference sequence). The V and J ends lost 7 bases and 2 bases, in that order; junction bases with no gene match: 9. The CDR3 is 16 amino acids. The CDR3 sequence is CASTRLSGGNTGELFF. The DNA of the CDR3 is TGTGCCAGCACCAGACTCAGCGGGGGCAACACCGGGGAGCTGTTTTTT.